This T cell receptor (beta chain) was observed in a study of shared clonotypes between healthy human individuals. Study-wide results and caveats: Genetic and exposure-history diversity was limited by the few donors.

About this clone: Its antigen is undetermined.

The length of the CDR3 is 13 residues. Trimming shortened V by 4 bases and J by 8 bases, and 14 bases separated the two germline ends. Germline CDR1 reads LNHNV; CDR2 reads YYDKDF (reference sequence). Input per replicate PCR of unsorted PBMC was roughly 300 ng DNA, corresponding to about 30,000 T cell genomes. Ten immunoSEQ deep assay plates served to sequence unsorted PBMC DNA. TCRdb's table, derived via immunoSEQ multiplex PCR, lists solely in-frame clones and lacks some. The table has approximately 510,000 clones, roughly 78% seen once. The genes are TRBV15 and TRBJ1-2; possibly TRBD1 for D (6 bases). This TCR derives from a woman aged 40 to 49 in good health. Some clones in this sample may be carry-over from other donors' samples. What was sequenced was PBMCs. Here the CDR3 reads CATSIEQGQGYTF. CDR3 nucleotides: TGTGCCACCAGCATCGAACAGGGTCAAGGCTACACCTTC.